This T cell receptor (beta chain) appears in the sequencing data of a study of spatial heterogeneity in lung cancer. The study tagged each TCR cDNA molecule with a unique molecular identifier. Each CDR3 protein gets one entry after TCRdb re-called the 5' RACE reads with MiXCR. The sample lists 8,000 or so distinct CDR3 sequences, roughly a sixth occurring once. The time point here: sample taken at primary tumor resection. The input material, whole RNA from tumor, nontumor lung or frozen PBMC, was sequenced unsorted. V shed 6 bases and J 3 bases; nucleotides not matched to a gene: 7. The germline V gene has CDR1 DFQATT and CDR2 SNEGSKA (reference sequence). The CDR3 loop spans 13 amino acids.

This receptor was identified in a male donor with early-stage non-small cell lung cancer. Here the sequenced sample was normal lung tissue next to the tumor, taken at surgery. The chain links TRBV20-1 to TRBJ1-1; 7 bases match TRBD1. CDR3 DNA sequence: TGCAGTGCGAGACAGGGTGGGTACACTGAAGCTTTCTTT. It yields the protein CSARQGGYTEAFF.